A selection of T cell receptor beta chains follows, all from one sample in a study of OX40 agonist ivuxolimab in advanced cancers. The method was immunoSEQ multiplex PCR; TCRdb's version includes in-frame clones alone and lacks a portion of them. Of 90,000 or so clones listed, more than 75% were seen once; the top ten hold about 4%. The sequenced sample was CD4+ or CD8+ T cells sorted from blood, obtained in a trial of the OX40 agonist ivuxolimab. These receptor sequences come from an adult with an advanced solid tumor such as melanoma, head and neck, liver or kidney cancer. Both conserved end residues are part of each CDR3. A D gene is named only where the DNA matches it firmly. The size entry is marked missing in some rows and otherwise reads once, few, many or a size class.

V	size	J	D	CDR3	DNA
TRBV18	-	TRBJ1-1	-	CASSEVRGFVTEAFF	TGTGCCAGCTCTGAGGTCCGTGGTTTCGTGACTGAAGCTTTCTTT
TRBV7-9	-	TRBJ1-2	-	CASSLVFRASDYGYTF	TGTGCCAGCAGCTTAGTCTTCCGGGCTTCTGACTATGGCTACACCTTC
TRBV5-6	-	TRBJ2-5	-	CASSLVSYQETQYF	TGTGCCAGCAGCTTGGTGTCATACCAAGAGACCCAGTACTTC
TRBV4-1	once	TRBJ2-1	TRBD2	CASSQTEGGLYNEQFF	TGCGCCAGCAGCCAAACAGAGGGAGGGTTGTACAATGAGCAGTTCTTC
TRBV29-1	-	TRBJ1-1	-	CSVEVGGSTEAFF	TGCAGCGTTGAGGTAGGGGGGAGCACTGAAGCTTTCTTT
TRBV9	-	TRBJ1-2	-	CASSVGQYNYGYTF	TGTGCCAGCAGCGTAGGACAGTATAACTATGGCTACACCTTC
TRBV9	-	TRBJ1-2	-	CASSVANRSGNGYTF	TGTGCCAGCAGCGTAGCTAATCGGTCCGGGAATGGCTACACCTTC
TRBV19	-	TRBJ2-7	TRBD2	CASSLAGGTYEQYF	TGTGCCAGTAGTCTAGCGGGAGGAACCTACGAGCAGTACTTC
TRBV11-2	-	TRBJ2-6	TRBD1	CASSLQGGAGANVLTF	TGTGCCAGCAGCTTACAAGGGGGCGCTGGGGCCAACGTCCTGACTTTC
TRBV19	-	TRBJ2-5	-	CASSMGSQETQYF	TGTGCCAGTAGTATGGGGTCCCAAGAGACCCAGTACTTC
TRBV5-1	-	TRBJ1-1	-	CASSLGPTEAFF	TGCGCCAGCAGCTTGGGACCCACTGAAGCTTTCTTT
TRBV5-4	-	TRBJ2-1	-	CASSLGGGLNEQFF	TGTGCCAGCAGCTTGGGAGGGGGGTTGAATGAGCAGTTCTTC
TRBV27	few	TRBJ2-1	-	CASSLSFRNNEQFF	TGTGCCAGCAGTTTATCCTTCAGGAACAATGAGCAGTTCTTC
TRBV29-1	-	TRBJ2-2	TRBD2	CSAFGQRETGELFF	TGCAGCGCCTTCGGTCAGCGGGAGACCGGGGAGCTGTTTTTT
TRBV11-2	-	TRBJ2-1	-	CASSLDWGTPGKFF	TGTGCCAGCAGCTTAGATTGGGGGACCCCAGGGAAGTTCTTC
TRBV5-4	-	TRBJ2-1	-	CASSFKRSSYNEQFF	TGTGCCAGCAGCTTCAAGCGTAGCTCCTACAATGAGCAGTTCTTC
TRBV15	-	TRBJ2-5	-	CATRVGWGQETQYF	TGTGCCACCAGGGTCGGGTGGGGGCAAGAGACCCAGTACTTC
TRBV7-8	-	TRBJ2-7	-	CASRSFGGDSSYEQYF	TGTGCCAGCAGAAGTTTTGGCGGGGACTCCTCCTACGAGCAGTACTTC
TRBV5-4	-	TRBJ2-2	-	CASSLDSTGELFF	TGTGCCAGCAGCTTGGACTCGACCGGGGAGCTGTTTTTT
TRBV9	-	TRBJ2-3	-	CASSYTQEADTQYF	TGTGCCAGCAGCTACACGCAGGAGGCAGATACGCAGTATTTT
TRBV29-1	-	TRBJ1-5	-	CSVRDGGNQPQHF	TGCAGCGTCCGAGACGGGGGCAATCAGCCCCAGCATTTT
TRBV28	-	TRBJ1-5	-	CASSRQVHSNQPQHF	TGTGCCAGCAGTCGTCAGGTGCATAGCAATCAGCCCCAGCATTTT
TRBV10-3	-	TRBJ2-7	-	CAISPTGLEQYF	TGTGCCATCAGCCCCACAGGGCTCGAGCAGTACTTC
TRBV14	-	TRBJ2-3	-	CASSQVGTLVSTDTQYF	TGTGCCAGCAGCCAAGTGGGTACTCTCGTTAGCACAGATACGCAGTATTTT
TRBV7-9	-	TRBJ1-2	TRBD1	CASSKTGVYGYTF	TGTGCCAGCAGCAAGACAGGGGTCTATGGCTACACCTTC
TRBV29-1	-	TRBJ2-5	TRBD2	CSVRQGTSGSLGETQYF	TGCAGCGTCCGACAAGGGACTAGCGGGAGTCTCGGGGAGACCCAGTACTTC
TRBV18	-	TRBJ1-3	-	CASSPRTVSGNTIYF	TGTGCCAGCTCACCTCGGACAGTCTCTGGAAACACCATATATTTT
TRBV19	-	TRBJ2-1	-	CASSMAPDLEQFF	TGTGCCAGTAGTATGGCTCCGGACCTTGAGCAGTTCTTC
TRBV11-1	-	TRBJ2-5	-	CASSPRDTEETQYF	TGTGCCAGCAGCCCCCGGGACACTGAAGAGACCCAGTACTTC
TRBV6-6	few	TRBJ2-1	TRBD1	CASSTGQGARNEQFF	TGTGCCAGCAGCACGGGACAGGGGGCAAGAAATGAGCAGTTCTTC
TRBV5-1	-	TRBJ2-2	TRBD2	CASSTSGMNTGELFF	TGCGCCAGCAGTACTAGCGGGATGAACACCGGGGAGCTGTTTTTT
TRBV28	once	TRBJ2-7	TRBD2	CASSLSSGGRPSYEQYF	TGTGCCAGCAGTCTCTCTAGCGGAGGACGCCCTTCCTACGAGCAGTACTTC
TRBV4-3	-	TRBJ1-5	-	CASSQDRGVWQPQHF	TGCGCCAGCAGCCAAGATAGGGGGGTTTGGCAGCCCCAGCATTTT
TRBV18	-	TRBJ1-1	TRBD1	CASSPAGGRDRATEAFF	TGTGCCAGCTCACCGGCCGGGGGTAGGGACAGGGCCACTGAAGCTTTCTTT
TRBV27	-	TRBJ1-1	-	CASSFRGSEAFF	TGTGCCAGCAGTTTTAGGGGTTCTGAAGCTTTCTTT
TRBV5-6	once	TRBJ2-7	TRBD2	CASSSGLAGGLYEQYF	TGTGCCAGCAGCTCAGGACTAGCGGGAGGGCTCTACGAGCAGTACTTC
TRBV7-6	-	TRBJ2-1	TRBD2	CASSLQAGVGNEQFF	TGTGCCAGCAGCCTACAAGCGGGAGTCGGCAATGAGCAGTTCTTC
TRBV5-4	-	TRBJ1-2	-	CASSPQTENYGYTF	TGTGCCAGCAGCCCCCAGACCGAAAACTATGGCTACACCTTC
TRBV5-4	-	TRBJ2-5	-	CASSSRGYQETQYF	TGTGCCAGCAGCTCCAGGGGATACCAAGAGACCCAGTACTTC
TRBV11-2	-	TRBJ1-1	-	CASSLGPSVAEAFF	TGTGCCAGCAGCCTAGGACCCTCGGTAGCTGAAGCTTTCTTT
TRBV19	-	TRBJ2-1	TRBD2	CASSNRDRGTSGRTDEQFF	TGTGCCAGTAGTAACCGGGACAGGGGGACTAGCGGGAGAACGGATGAGCAGTTCTTC
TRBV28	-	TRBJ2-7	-	CASSFTFAGQGEYEQYF	TGTGCCAGCAGTTTTACGTTCGCGGGGCAAGGGGAGTACGAGCAGTACTTC
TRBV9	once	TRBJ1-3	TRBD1	CASSGQGYQDTIYF	TGTGCCAGCAGCGGACAGGGGTATCAGGACACCATATATTTT
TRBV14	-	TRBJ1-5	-	CASSQGQNQPQHF	TGTGCCAGCAGCCAAGGGCAGAATCAGCCCCAGCATTTT
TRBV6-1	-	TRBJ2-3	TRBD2	CASSETWASGPSTDTQYF	TGTGCCAGCAGTGAAACGTGGGCTAGCGGGCCTAGCACAGATACGCAGTATTTT
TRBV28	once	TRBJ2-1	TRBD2	CASSLGEGLDEQFF	TGTGCCAGCAGTTTGGGGGAGGGCCTCGATGAGCAGTTCTTC
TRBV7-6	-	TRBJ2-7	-	CASSLAPDTYEQYF	TGTGCCAGCAGCTTAGCCCCCGATACCTACGAGCAGTACTTC
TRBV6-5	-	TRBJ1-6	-	CASKEGFANSPLHF	TGTGCCAGCAAAGAGGGCTTTGCGAATTCACCCCTCCACTTT
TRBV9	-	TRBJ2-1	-	CASSVGGLVGEQFF	TGTGCCAGCAGCGTCGGGGGTCTTGTCGGTGAGCAGTTCTTC
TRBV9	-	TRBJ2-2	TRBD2	CASSVAAGVNTGELFF	TGTGCCAGCAGCGTAGCTGCGGGAGTCAATACCGGGGAGCTGTTTTTT
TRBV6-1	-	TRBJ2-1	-	CASSPSPGGNEQFF	TGTGCCAGCAGTCCCAGTCCCGGGGGCAATGAGCAGTTCTTC
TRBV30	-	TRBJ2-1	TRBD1	CAWSRLGQGYNEQFF	TGTGCCTGGAGTAGACTGGGACAGGGGTACAATGAGCAGTTCTTC
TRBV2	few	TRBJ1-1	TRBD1	CASSALEGTGPAGAFF	TGTGCCAGCAGTGCCTTAGAAGGGACAGGCCCTGCGGGAGCTTTCTTT
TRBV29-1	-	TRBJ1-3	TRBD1	CSVDGTGSGNTIYF	TGCAGCGTTGATGGGACAGGGAGCGGAAACACCATATATTTT
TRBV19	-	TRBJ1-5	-	CASSIGGRGIANQPQHF	TGTGCCAGTAGTATAGGAGGAAGGGGTATAGCAAATCAGCCCCAGCATTTT
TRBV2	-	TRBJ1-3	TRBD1	CASRRDSSSGNTIYF	TGTGCCAGCAGGAGGGACAGTTCTTCTGGAAACACCATATATTTT